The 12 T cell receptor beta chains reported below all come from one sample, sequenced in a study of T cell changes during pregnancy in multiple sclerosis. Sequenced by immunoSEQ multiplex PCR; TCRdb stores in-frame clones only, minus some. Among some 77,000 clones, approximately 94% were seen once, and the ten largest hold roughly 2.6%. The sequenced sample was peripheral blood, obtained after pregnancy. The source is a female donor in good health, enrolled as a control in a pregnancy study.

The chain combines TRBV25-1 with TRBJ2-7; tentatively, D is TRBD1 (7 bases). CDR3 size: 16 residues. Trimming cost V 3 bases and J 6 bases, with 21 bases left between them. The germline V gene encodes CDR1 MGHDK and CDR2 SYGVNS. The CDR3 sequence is CASSDPGAGGSVEQYF. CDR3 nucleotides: TGTGCCAGCAGTGACCCAGGGGCAGGGGGGTCGGTCGAGCAGTACTTC.

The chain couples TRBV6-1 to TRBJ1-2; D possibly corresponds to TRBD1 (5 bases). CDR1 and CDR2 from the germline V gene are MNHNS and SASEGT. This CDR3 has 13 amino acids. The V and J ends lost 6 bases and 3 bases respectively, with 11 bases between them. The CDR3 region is CASRAGLDYGYTF. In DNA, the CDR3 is TGTGCCAGCAGGGCAGGGCTCGACTATGGCTACACCTTC.

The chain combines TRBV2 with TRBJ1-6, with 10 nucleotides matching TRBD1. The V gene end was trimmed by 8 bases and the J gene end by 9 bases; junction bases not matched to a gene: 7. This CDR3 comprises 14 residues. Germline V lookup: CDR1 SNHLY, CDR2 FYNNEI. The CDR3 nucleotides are TGTGCCAGCCACTGGACAGGGGGTTTTTCACCCCTCCACTTT. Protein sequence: CASHWTGGFSPLHF.

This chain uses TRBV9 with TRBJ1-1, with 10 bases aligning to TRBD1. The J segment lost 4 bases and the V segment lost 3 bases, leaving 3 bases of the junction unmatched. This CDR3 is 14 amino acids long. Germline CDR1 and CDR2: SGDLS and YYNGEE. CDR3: CASSGRDRGTEAFF. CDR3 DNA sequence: TGTGCCAGCAGCGGACGGGACAGGGGCACTGAAGCTTTCTTT.

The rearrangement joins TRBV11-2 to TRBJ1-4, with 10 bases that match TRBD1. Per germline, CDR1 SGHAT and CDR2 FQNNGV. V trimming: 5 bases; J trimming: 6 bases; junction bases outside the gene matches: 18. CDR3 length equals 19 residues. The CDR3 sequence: CASSLFGTGDFSSDEKLFF. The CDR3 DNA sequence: TGTGCCAGCAGCCTGTTTGGGACAGGGGATTTTTCGTCGGATGAAAAACTGTTTTTT.

The CDR3 sequence: CASSILLADSTDTQYF. The CDR3 bases are TGTGCCAGCAGTATCCTACTAGCGGATAGCACAGATACGCAGTATTTT. The chain joins TRBV6-6 to TRBJ2-3, with 8 bases lining up with TRBD2. The CDR3 extends over 16 amino acids. The germline V gene encodes CDR1 MNHNY and CDR2 SVGAGI (reference sequence). The V segment lost 5 bases and the J segment 0 bases; nucleotides outside the gene matches: 7.

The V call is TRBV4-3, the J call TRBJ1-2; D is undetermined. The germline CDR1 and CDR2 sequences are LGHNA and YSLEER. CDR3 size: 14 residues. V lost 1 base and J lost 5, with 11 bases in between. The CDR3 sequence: CASSQADREYGYTF. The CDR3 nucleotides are TGCGCCAGCAGCCAAGCCGACCGGGAATATGGCTACACCTTC.

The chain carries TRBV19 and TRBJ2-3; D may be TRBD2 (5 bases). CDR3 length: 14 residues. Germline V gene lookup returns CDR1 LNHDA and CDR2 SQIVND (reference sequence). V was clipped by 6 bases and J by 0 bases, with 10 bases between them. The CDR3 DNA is TGTGCCAGTAGAAGGGAGTACAGCACAGATACGCAGTATTTT. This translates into CASRREYSTDTQYF.

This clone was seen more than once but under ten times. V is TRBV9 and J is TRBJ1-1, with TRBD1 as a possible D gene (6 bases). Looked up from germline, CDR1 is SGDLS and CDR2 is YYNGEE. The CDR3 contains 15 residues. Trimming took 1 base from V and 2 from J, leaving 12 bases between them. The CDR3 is CASSVQDRTNTEAFF. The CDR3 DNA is TGTGCCAGCAGCGTACAAGACAGGACAAACACTGAAGCTTTCTTT.

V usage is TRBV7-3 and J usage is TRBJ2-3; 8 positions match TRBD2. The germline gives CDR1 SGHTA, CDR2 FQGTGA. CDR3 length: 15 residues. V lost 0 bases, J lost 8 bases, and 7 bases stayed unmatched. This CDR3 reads CASSLTSVAGSTQYF. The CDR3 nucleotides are TGTGCCAGCAGCTTAACGTCGGTAGCGGGGAGTACGCAGTATTTT.

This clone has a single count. In nucleotides, the CDR3 is TGTGCCATCAGTGCGGGGAGGGATGTGGCCCAGCATTTT. Its protein is CAISAGRDVAQHF. This rearrangement joins TRBV10-3 to TRBJ1-5; no reliable D call. V was shortened by 4 bases and J by 11 bases, with 15 bases between the two germline ends. The CDR3 runs 13 residues. The V gene's germline CDR1 is ENHRY and CDR2 SYGVKD.

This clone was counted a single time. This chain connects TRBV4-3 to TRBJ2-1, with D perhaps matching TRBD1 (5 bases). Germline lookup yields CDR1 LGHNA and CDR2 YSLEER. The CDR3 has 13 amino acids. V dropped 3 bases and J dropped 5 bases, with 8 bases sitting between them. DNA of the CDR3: TGCGCCAGCAGCCACGACAGTAACAATGAGCAGTTCTTC. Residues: CASSHDSNNEQFF.